The TCR beta chain under discussion was sequenced for a study of T cells in Graves' hyperthyroidism and ophthalmopathy (dated by TCRdb to the late 2010s). In terms of the full investigation: Peripheral blood was collected at initial diagnosis, before any treatment. To identify TCR V-J signatures that set the groups apart, the researchers used a discovery cohort of approximately 98 patients, made up of roughly 45 with Graves' ophthalmopathy and some 56 with stable Graves' hyperthyroidism. Prospective prediction of ophthalmopathy was tested in an independent validation cohort consisting of fewer than 20 hyperthyroidism patients and 17 patients who later progressed to ophthalmopathy. For training and testing, the 100 or so patients in the discovery cohort were randomly divided in a 7:3 ratio. In more than five Graves' hyperthyroidism patients, the study also compared T-cell repertoires from thyroid tissue with T-cell repertoires from blood. After blood sampling, hyperthyroidism patients were treated with methimazole at a starting dose of 30 mg daily, and ophthalmopathy patients were treated with high-dose intravenous methylprednisolone. The paper describes TCR Vbeta CDR3 sequencing of more than 120 peripheral blood samples, made up of 43 ophthalmopathy patients, around 73 hyperthyroidism patients and some 17 progressor patients. What the research found in general, with its limitations: In validation, progression to ophthalmopathy was predicted by the model with almost 71% sensitivity and roughly 72% specificity, a median of about 6.4 months before onset. A 13 V-J signature model separated ophthalmopathy from stable hyperthyroidism, with approximately 87% sensitivity and roughly 84% specificity in cross-validation and 80%/75% in testing. Sample size was not statistically predetermined, and investigators were not blinded to group allocation. Most expanded thyroid clonotypes (frequency above 0.001) were also detected in blood, a finding suggesting that blood repertoires may reflect thyroid immune responses.

Stable Graves' hyperthyroidism was defined as the absence of progression to ophthalmopathy over 18 months of follow-up. Hyperthyroidism patients were aged 18 to 65 years and newly diagnosed, with disease duration of less than 2 months. Patients with uncontrolled infections, other autoimmune diseases, pregnancy or lactation were excluded. Clinical symptoms, serum thyroxine and TRAb, thyroid ultrasound, and orbital computed tomography formed the basis for the diagnoses. PBMCs were separated from about 10 ml of fresh peripheral blood using Ficoll-Paque density gradient centrifugation. Total RNA was extracted with Trizol reagent, and quality was checked on an Agilent 2100 Bioanalyzer. From a lookup of the germline V gene, CDR1 and CDR2 are SGHVS and FQNEAQ. Ends trimmed: V by 2 bases, J by 4 bases; bases unmatched to a gene: 3. The CDR3 sequence holds 14 residues, the cysteine and phenylalanine included. Here the CDR3 DNA is all that survives: 42 bases in frame from base 1.

Amplification of TCR beta CDR3 regions was carried out from RNA transcripts. For the first round of RT-PCR on the TCR CDR3, the HTBI primer set was used together with the Qiagen OneStep RT-PCR kit. Libraries were constructed in a second round of multiplex PCR, after which size selection and purification were performed. Sequencing of the libraries was done on an Illumina HiSeq2000 using paired-end 100 bp reads. The original pipeline was this. SOAPnuke was used to process the raw data, with reads discarded if the reads contained adapters or uncalled bases, had a mean Phred below 15, or lacked an exact constant-primer or identifier match. High-quality paired reads were merged using COPE v1.2.5, and each unique nucleotide sequence was defined as a clonotype. MiTCR v1.1 was used to align clonotypes to the IMGT TRBV, TRBD and TRBJ reference segments. Only V-J combinations with frequency above 0.0001, covering about 99% of repertoires, were analysed. A TCS score was defined as the ratio between F50 (clonal expansion) and ExV (chaos), using BLOSUM62-based TCRdist between CDR3 peptides within each V-J. Welch's t-statistics and random forest reduced just over 500 V-J features to 13, which were used in a naive Bayes classifier (R e1071). The similarity between thyroid and blood repertoires was quantified using the Morisita-Horn index. Starting from the raw public reads, TCRdb applied fastp trimming at Q25, assembled clones with MiXCR and retained in-frame beta chains. A single entry per CDR3 protein holds the most common genes and DNA from its merged rows. V and J calls and clone size were set by TCRdb, not the authors. The sample records around 760,000 distinct CDR3 sequences, 30% to 40% of which are singletons. The ten biggest clones cover around 31% of the sample.

Ten or more counts support this clonotype. The antigen it recognizes is unknown. There are no base qualities to consult, and no much larger clone falls within one base. Material for sequencing was blood. The sequence is built from TRBV7-8 and TRBJ1-1; a stretch of 8 junction bases matches TRBD1. This clonotype was sampled from a woman aged 40-49 years with Graves' hyperthyroidism. Read as DNA, the sequence is TGTGCCAGCAGCTTACAGGGGGCGAGCACTGAAGCTTTCTTT. Translated, this is CASSLQGASTEAFF.